This T cell receptor beta chain was sequenced for a study of molecular identifiers for immune sequencing clone quantification. Notes on this clonotype: The antigen is undetermined.

TCRdb analysed the PCR reads with MiXCR anew, one entry per CDR3 protein. The data show 460,000 or so distinct CDR3 sequences, roughly 25% seen once. Whole-study results and caveats: Whereas naive cells kept under 1% of molecules in clones above 20 RNA copies, such clones held over 98% in effectors. Spiked-in Jurkat TCR RNA corresponding to one cell was reported as detectable against approximately 1 million naive cells.

In germline, CDR1 is MGHRA, CDR2 YSYEKL. The length of the CDR3 is 15 residues. V was pared by 1 base and J by 6 bases, with 14 bases between. A CD8+CD4-CCR7+CD45RA+ phenotype served as the sorting definition for naive CD8 T cells. Input material: naive CD8+ T cells from blood, with Jurkat cell RNA spiked in. As for subset: FACS-sorted CD8+CD4-CCR7+CD45RA+ naive T cells. The source of this sequence is a human donor in good health. Some libraries in this study had Jurkat cell RNA spiked in. The V and J genes are TRBV4-1 and TRBJ2-3, with a tentative D call TRBD2 (5 bases). CDR3 nucleotides: TGCGCCAGCAGCCAAGTTAGGACGGGATTGGATACGCAGTATTTT. Its protein is CASSQVRTGLDTQYF.